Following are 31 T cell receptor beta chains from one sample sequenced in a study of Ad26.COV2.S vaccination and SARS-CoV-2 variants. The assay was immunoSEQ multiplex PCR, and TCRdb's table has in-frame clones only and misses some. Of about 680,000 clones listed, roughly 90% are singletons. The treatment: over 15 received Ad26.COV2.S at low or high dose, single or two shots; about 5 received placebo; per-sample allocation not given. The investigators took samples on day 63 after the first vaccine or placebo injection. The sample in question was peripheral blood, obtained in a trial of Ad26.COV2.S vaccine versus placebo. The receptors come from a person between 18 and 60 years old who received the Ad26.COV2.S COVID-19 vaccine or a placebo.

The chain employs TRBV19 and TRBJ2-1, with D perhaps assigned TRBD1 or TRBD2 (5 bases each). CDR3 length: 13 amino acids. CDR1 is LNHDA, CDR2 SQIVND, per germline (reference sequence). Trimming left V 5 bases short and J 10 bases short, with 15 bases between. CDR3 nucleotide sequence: TGTGCCAGTAGTCCCGCTGGGGGTCGCGAGCAGTTCTTC. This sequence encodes CASSPAGGREQFF.

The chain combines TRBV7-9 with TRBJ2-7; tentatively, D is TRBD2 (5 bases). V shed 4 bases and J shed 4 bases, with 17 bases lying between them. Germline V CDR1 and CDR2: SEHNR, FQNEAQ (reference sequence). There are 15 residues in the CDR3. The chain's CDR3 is CASSSVTEDRYEQYF. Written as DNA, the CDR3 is TGTGCCAGCAGCTCCGTCACGGAGGATCGGTACGAGCAGTACTTC.

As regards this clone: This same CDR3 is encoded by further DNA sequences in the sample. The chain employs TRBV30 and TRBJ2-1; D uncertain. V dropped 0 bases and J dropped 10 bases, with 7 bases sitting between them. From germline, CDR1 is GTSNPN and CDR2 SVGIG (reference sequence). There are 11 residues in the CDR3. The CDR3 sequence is CAWSVRNEQFF. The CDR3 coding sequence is TGTGCCTGGAGTGTAAGGAACGAGCAGTTCTTC. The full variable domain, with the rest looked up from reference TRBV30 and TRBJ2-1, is SQTIHQWPATLVQPVGSPLSLECTVEGTSNPNLYWYRQAAGRGLQLLFYSVGIGQISSEVPQNLSASRPQDRQFILSSKKLLLSDSGFYLCAWSVRNEQFFGPGTRLTVL.

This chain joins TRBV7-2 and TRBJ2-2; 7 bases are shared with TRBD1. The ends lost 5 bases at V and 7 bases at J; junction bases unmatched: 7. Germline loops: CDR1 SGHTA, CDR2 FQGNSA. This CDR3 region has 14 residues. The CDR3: CASSPRQGIGELFF. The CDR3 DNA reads TGTGCCAGCAGCCCCAGACAGGGCATCGGGGAGCTGTTTTTT.

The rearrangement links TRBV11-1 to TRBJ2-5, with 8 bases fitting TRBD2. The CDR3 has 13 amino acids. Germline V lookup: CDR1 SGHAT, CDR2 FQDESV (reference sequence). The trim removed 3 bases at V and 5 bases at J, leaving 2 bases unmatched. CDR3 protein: CASSLGLGETQYF. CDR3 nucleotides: TGTGCCAGCAGCTTGGGACTAGGGGAGACCCAGTACTTC.

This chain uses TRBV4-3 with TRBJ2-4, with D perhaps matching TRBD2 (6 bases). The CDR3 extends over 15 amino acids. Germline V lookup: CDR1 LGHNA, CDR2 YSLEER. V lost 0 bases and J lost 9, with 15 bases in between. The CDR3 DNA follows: TGCGCCAGCAGCCAAGATTATAGACTAGTCTCCATTCAGTACTTC. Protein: CASSQDYRLVSIQYF.

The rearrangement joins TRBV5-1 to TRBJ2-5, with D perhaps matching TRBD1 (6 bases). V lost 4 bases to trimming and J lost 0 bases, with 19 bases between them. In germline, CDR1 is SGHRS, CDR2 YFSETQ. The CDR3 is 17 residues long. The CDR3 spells CASSPRGQPGYQETQYF. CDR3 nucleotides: TGCGCCAGCAGCCCACGAGGACAGCCCGGATACCAAGAGACCCAGTACTTC.

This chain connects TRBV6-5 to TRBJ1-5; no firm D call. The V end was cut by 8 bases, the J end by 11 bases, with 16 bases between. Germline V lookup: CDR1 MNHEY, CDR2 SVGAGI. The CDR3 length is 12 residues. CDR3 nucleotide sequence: TGTGCCAGCGGGGATTTCCATGGGGCCCAGCATTTT. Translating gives CASGDFHGAQHF.

The CDR3 is CAWSPRDRAINEQFF. In DNA, the CDR3 is TGTGCCTGGAGTCCGCGGGACAGGGCGATCAATGAGCAGTTCTTC. The rearrangement uses TRBV30 and TRBJ2-1, with 9 positions matching TRBD1. V shed 2 bases, J shed 6 bases, and the junction held 8 bases outside the gene matches. CDR1 is GTSNPN, CDR2 SVGIG, per germline (reference sequence). This CDR3 has 15 amino acids.

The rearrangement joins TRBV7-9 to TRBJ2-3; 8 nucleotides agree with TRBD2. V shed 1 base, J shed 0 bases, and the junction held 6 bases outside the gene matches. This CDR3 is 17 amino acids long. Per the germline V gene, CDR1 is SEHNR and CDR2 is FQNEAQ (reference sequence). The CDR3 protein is CASSLGLAGPSTDTQYF. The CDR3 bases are TGTGCCAGCAGCTTAGGCTTAGCGGGGCCTAGCACAGATACGCAGTATTTT.

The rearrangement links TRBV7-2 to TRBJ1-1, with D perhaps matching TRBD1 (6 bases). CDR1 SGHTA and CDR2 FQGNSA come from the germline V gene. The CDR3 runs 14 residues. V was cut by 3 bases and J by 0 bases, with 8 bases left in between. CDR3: CASSFGGVNTEAFF. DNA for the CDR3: TGTGCCAGCAGCTTCGGGGGCGTGAACACTGAAGCTTTCTTT.

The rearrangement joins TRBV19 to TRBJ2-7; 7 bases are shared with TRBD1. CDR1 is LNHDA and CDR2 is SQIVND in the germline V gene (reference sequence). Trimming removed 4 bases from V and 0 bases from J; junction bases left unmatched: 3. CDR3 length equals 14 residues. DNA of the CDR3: TGTGCCAGTAGTACACGGGACAGCTCCTACGAGCAGTACTTC. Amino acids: CASSTRDSSYEQYF.

The CDR3 loop reads CASGPSGLDNEQFF. CDR3 nucleotides: TGTGCTAGTGGCCCTTCGGGACTAGACAATGAGCAGTTCTTC. The rearrangement uses TRBV12-5 and TRBJ2-1; TRBD2 aligns across 8 bases. Losses at the gene ends were 6 bases for V and 5 bases for J; bases not matched to a gene: 6. The CDR3 consists of 14 residues. Germline CDR1 is LGHNT and CDR2 is FRNRAP. The full variable domain, in which reference TRBV12-5 and TRBJ2-1 provide the parts outside the CDR3, is DARVTQTPRHKVTEMGQEVTMRCQPILGHNTVFWYRQTMMQGLELLAYFRNRAPLDDSGMPKDRFSAEMPDATLATLKIQPSEPRDSAVYFCASGPSGLDNEQFFGPGTRLTVL.

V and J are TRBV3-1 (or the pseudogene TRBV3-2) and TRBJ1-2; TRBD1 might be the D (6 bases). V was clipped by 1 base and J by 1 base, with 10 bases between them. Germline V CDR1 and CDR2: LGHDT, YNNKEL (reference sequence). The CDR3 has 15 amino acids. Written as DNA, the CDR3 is TGTGCCAGCAGCCAAGCTGACAGGAGTAACTATGGCTACACCTTC. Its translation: CASSQADRSNYGYTF.

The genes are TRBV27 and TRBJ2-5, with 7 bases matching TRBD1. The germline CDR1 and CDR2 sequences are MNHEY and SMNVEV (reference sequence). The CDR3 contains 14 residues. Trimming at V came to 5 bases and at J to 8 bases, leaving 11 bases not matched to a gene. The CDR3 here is CASSPGTAKDTQYF. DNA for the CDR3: TGTGCCAGCAGTCCCGGGACAGCCAAGGATACCCAGTACTTC.

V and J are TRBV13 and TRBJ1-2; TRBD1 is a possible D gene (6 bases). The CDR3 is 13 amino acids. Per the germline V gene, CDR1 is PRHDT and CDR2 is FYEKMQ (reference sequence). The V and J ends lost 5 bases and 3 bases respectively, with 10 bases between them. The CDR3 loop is CASSPRGYYGYTF. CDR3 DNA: TGTGCCAGCAGCCCCAGGGGTTACTATGGCTACACCTTC.

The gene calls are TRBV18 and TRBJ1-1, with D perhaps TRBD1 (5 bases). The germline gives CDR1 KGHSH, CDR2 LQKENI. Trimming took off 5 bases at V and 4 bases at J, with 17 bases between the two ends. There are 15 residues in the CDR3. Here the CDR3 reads CASSSNQGGSTEAFF. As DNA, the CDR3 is TGTGCCAGCTCATCTAATCAGGGCGGGAGCACTGAAGCTTTCTTT.

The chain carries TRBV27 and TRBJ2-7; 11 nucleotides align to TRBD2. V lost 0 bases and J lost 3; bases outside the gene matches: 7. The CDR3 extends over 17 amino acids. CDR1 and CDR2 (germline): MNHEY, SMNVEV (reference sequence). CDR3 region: CASSLSYATSGSYEQYF. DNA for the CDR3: TGTGCCAGCAGTTTATCGTACGCTACTAGCGGGAGCTACGAGCAGTACTTC.

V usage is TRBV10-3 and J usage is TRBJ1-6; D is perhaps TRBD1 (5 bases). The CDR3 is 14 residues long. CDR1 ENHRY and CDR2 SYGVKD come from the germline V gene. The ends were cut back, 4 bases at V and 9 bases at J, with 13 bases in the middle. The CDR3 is CAISAGGRGSPLHF. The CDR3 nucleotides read TGTGCCATCAGTGCCGGGGGTAGGGGTTCACCCCTCCACTTT.

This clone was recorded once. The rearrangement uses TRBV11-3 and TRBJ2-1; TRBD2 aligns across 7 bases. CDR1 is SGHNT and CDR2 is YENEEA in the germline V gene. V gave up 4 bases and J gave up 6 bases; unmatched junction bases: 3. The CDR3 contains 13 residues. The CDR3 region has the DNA TGTGCCAGCAGCTCTGGACTAGTCAATGAGCAGTTCTTC. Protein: CASSSGLVNEQFF.

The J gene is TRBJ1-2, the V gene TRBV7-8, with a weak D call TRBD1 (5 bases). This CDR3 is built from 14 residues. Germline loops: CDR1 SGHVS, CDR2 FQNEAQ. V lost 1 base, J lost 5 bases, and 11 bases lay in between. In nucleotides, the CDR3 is TGTGCCAGCAGCTTAGTTGGGGCTATTTATGGCTACACCTTC. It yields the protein CASSLVGAIYGYTF.

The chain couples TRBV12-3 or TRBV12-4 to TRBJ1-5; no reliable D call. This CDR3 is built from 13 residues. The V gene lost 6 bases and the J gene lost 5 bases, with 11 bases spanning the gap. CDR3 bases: TGTGCCAGCAGCTCCAGACCTGATCAGCCCCAGCATTTT. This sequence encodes CASSSRPDQPQHF.

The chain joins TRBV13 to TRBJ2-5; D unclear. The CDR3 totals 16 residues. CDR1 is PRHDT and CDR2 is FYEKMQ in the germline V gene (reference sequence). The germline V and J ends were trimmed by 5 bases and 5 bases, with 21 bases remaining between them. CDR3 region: CASSRPLGSGSETQYF. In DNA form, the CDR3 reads TGTGCCAGCAGCCGTCCCCTAGGTTCGGGTAGTGAGACCCAGTACTTC. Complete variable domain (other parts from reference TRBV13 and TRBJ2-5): AAGVIQSPRHLIKEKRETATLKCYPIPRHDTVYWYQQGPGQDPQFLISFYEKMQSDKGSIPDRFSAQQFSDYHSELNMSSLELGDSALYFCASSRPLGSGSETQYFGPGTRLLVL.

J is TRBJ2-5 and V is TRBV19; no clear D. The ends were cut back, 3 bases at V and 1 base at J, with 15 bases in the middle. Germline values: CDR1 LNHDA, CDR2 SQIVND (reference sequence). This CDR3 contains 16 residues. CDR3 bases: TGTGCCAGTAGTATGGAAGGGAATCGAGGCCAAGAGACCCAGTACTTC. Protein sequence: CASSMEGNRGQETQYF.

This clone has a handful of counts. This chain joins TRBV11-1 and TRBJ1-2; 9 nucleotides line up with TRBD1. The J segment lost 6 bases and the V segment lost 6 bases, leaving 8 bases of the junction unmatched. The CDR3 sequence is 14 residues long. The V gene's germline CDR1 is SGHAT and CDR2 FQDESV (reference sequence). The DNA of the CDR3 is TGTGCCAGCAGATCGGGACAGGGTTTGGATGGCTACACCTTC. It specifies CASRSGQGLDGYTF.

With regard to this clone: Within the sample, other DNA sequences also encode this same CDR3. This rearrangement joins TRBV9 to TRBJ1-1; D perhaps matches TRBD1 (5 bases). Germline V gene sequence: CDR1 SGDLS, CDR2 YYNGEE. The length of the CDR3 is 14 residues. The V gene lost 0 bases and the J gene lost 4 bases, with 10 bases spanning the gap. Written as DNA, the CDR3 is TGTGCCAGCAGCGTAGTGGGGGGAGGCACTGAAGCTTTCTTT. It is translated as CASSVVGGGTEAFF.

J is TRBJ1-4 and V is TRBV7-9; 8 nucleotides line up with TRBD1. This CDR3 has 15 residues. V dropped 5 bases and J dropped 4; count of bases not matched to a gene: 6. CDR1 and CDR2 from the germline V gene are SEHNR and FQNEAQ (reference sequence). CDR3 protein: CASSRGTGDNEKLFF. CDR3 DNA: TGTGCCAGCAGCCGAGGGACAGGCGATAATGAAAAACTGTTTTTT.

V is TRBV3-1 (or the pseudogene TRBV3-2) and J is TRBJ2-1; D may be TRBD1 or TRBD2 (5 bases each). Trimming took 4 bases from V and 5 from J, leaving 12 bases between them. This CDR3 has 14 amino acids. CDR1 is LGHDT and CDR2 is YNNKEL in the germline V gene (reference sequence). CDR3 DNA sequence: TGTGCCAGCAGCCGCCGGGACCGCGACAATGAGCAGTTCTTC. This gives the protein CASSRRDRDNEQFF.

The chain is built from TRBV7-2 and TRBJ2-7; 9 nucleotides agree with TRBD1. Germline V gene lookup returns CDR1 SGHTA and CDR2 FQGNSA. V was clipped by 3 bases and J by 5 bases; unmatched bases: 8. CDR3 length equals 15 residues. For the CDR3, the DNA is TGTGCCAGCAGCTTCCCCGGGACAGGGCTCCACGAGCAGTACTTC. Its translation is CASSFPGTGLHEQYF.

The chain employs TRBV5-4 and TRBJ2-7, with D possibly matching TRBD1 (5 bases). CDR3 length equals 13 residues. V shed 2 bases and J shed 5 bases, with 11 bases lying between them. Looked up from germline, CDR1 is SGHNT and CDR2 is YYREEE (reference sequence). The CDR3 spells CASSLHQGNEQYF. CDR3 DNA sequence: TGTGCCAGCAGCTTACATCAGGGCAACGAGCAGTACTTC.

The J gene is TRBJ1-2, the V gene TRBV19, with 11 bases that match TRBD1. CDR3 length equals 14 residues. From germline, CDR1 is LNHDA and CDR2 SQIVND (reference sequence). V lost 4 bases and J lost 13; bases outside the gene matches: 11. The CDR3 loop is CASSTGTGGQPVTF. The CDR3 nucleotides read TGTGCCAGTAGTACCGGGACAGGGGGGCAACCTGTCACCTTC.